The 12 T cell receptor beta chains below were found in one sample sequenced in a study of control samples from healthy donors and cancer patients. TCRdb keeps only in-frame clones here, not all; method: immunoSEQ multiplex PCR. The profile shows approximately 100,000 clones, 85% to 90% of them singletons. Source material: blood. These receptors were taken from a man aged 30 to 39 in good health.

The V gene is TRBV28, the J gene TRBJ1-5, with 7 bases aligning to TRBD1. CDR3 length: 18 residues. V was clipped by 6 bases and J by 0 bases; unmatched bases: 14. Germline-derived CDR1 and CDR2 are MDHEN and SYDVKM. CDR3 sequence (DNA): TGTGCCAGCAGACCCCAACGCCCAGACAGGGTTAGCAATCAGCCCCAGCATTTT. Its protein product is CASRPQRPDRVSNQPQHF.

This chain joins TRBV27 and TRBJ2-1; TRBD2 aligns across 8 bases. Trimming at V came to 10 bases and at J to 6 bases, leaving 5 bases not matched to a gene. This CDR3 region has 12 residues. Germline assignment: CDR1 MNHEY and CDR2 SMNVEV (reference sequence). CDR3 sequence reads: CATPTSANEQFF. As DNA, the CDR3 is TGTGCCACCCCGACTAGCGCCAATGAGCAGTTCTTC.

J is TRBJ2-1 and V is TRBV21-1; the DNA was not compared with TRBD1, the D call given in the table. TRBV21-1 is assigned pseudogene status. The CDR3 extends over 20 amino acids. The CDR3 DNA reads as TGTGCCAGCAGTCCGACAGGGGGCAAAAAGATATCTACCTCCTACAATGAGCAGTTCTTC. Encoded protein: CASSPTGGKKISTSYNEQFF.

This clone showed up just once. The chain links TRBV7-8 to TRBJ2-1; D is undetermined. CDR1 and CDR2 from the germline V gene are SGHVS and FQNEAQ. Trimming took off 1 base at V and 11 bases at J, with 15 bases between the two ends. This CDR3 has 14 residues. The CDR3 DNA sequence: TGTGCCAGCAGCTTAGATAATCCGAACTTGAAGCAGTTCTTC. It yields the protein CASSLDNPNLKQFF.

This clone has just one count. The V call is TRBV5-6, the J call TRBJ1-1, with no clear D. V lost 3 bases and J lost 1, with 16 bases in between. Looked up from germline, CDR1 is SGHDT and CDR2 is YYEEEE. There are 16 residues in the CDR3. The CDR3 loop is CASSYWAGVRNTEAFF. Written as DNA, the CDR3 is TGTGCCAGCAGCTATTGGGCCGGGGTTAGGAACACTGAAGCTTTCTTT.

The chain links TRBV29-1 to TRBJ1-2, with 7 bases identical to TRBD1. Losses at the gene ends were 4 bases for V and 8 bases for J; bases not matched to a gene: 10. Germline V gene lookup returns CDR1 SQVTM and CDR2 ANQGSEA. The CDR3 totals 13 residues. The CDR3 DNA follows: TGCAGCGTTGCCGGGGGCCGCAGGGGGGGCTACACCTTC. This encodes CSVAGGRRGGYTF.

The J gene is TRBJ2-3, the V gene TRBV2, with D possibly TRBD2 on 6 matching bases. The germline CDR1 and CDR2 sequences are SNHLY and FYNNEI. Trimming removed 3 bases from V and 6 bases from J, with 13 bases in between. The CDR3 has 14 residues. CDR3 region: CASSDYPLADTQYF. As DNA, the CDR3 is TGTGCCAGCAGTGATTATCCCCTAGCGGATACGCAGTATTTT.

The chain recombines TRBV28 with TRBJ1-6; 8 bases are shared with TRBD1. V shed 3 bases, J shed 10 bases, and the junction held 5 bases outside the gene matches. This CDR3 contains 14 residues. The germline CDR1 and CDR2 sequences are MDHEN and SYDVKM. The CDR3 DNA sequence: TGTGCCAGCAGTTTGGAACAGGGGGGGTCACCCCTCCACTTT. It encodes CASSLEQGGSPLHF. The full variable domain, with the rest looked up from reference TRBV28 and TRBJ1-6, is DVKVTQSSRYLVKRTGEKVFLECVQDMDHENMFWYRQDPGLGLRLIYFSYDVKMKEKGDIPEGYSVSREKKERFSLILESASTNQTSMYLCASSLEQGGSPLHFGNGTRLTVT.

J is TRBJ2-1 and V is TRBV6-5; 9 positions agree with TRBD1. CDR1 and CDR2 (germline): MNHEY, SVGAGI. CDR3 size: 15 residues. J was trimmed by 3 bases and V by 6 bases; bases with no gene match: 6. The chain's CDR3 is CASSQQGAVYNEQFF. The CDR3, as DNA: TGTGCCAGCAGCCAACAGGGGGCGGTCTACAATGAGCAGTTCTTC.

The chain employs TRBV29-1 and TRBJ1-4, with 9 bases identical to TRBD1. The CDR3 is made up of 14 amino acids. Trimming cost V 1 base and J 4 bases; bases outside gene matches: 1. Germline CDR1 and CDR2: SQVTM and ANQGSEA. CDR3 coding DNA: TGCAGCGTTGAAGGGACAGGGGTTAATGAAAAACTGTTTTTT. Translated: CSVEGTGVNEKLFF.

The chain links TRBV7-2 to TRBJ1-3; D remains ambiguous. CDR1 is SGHTA, CDR2 FQGNSA, per germline. The CDR3 is made up of 15 amino acids. The germline V and J ends were trimmed by 1 base and 1 base, with 8 bases remaining between them. CDR3 protein: CASSLGLNSGNTIYF. The CDR3 DNA reads as TGTGCCAGCAGCTTAGGTCTAAATTCTGGAAACACCATATATTTT.

The chain is built from TRBV6-1 and TRBJ2-6, with unresolved D. The V end lost 4 bases, the J end lost 0 bases, and 13 bases lay between the germline ends. The CDR3 length is 17 residues. Germline loops: CDR1 MNHNS, CDR2 SASEGT. The CDR3: CASSAPPRSSGANVLTF. DNA of the CDR3: TGTGCCAGCAGTGCCCCACCCCGATCCTCTGGGGCCAACGTCCTGACTTTC.